This is a list of T cell receptor beta chains from one sample in a study of post-analysis software for immune sequencing data. A single record per CDR3 protein comes from TCRdb applying MiXCR to the PCR reads. The sample contains 350,000 to 450,000 distinct CDR3 sequences, approximately 33% of which appear only once. The specimen was blood. The receptors here all came from a girl under 18 with multiple sclerosis. Each CDR3 is given with its conserved first and last residue. D genes are given only for firm matches. Part of the rows lack a size; the others show once, few, many or a class for expanded clones.

clone size | D gene | J gene | V gene | CDR3 DNA | CDR3 protein
- | TRBD2 | TRBJ2-7 | TRBV6-1 | TGTGCCAGCAGTGTCAAGCGGGGGGGGATTTACAATGAGCAGTACTTC | CASSVKRGGIYNEQYF
- | TRBD2 | TRBJ2-3 | TRBV5-1 | TGCGCCAGCAGCTTGTTAGCGGGGGAAGGCACAGATACGCAGTATTTT | CASSLLAGEGTDTQYF
few | - | TRBJ2-3 | TRBV6-1 | TGTGCCAGCAGTGATAAGGACTCCACAGATACGCAGTATTTT | CASSDKDSTDTQYF
- | TRBD1 | TRBJ1-4 | TRBV20-1 | TGCAGTGCTCTCCGACAGGGCAAAGGGGATGAAAAACTGTTTTTT | CSALRQGKGDEKLFF
- | TRBD1 | TRBJ2-7 | TRBV5-6 | TGTGCCAGCAGCTTCGGTCCTTGGACAGGGGCCTACGAGCAGTACTTC | CASSFGPWTGAYEQYF
few | TRBD1 | TRBJ1-1 | TRBV18 | TGTGCCAGCTCAGCTCAGGGGGGGACTGAAGCTTTCTTT | CASSAQGGTEAFF
- | TRBD1 | TRBJ2-7 | TRBV7-9 | TGTGCCAGCAGCTTATCCACAGGGGGGCTCCCCTACGAGCAGGACTTC | CASSLSTGGLPYEQDF
few | - | TRBJ1-2 | TRBV27 | TGTGCCAGCGCCCCCCTAGGGCAGCCTGGCTACACCTTC | CASAPLGQPGYTF
- | - | TRBJ2-2 | TRBV6-5 | TGTGCCAGCAGTTACTCGCCTAGCGCAAACACCGGGGAGCTGTTTTTT | CASSYSPSANTGELFF
few | - | TRBJ2-1 | TRBV7-9 | TGTGCCAGCAGCTCAGGGTCGAGTAATGAGCAGTTCTTC | CASSSGSSNEQFF
few | - | TRBJ2-1 | TRBV5-6 | TGTGCCAGCAGCCCCGAAGGGAGCTCCTACAATGAGCAGTTCTTC | CASSPEGSSYNEQFF
- | TRBD1 | TRBJ2-7 | TRBV7-8 | TGTGCCAGCAGCTTAGCGACAGGGCAGTACGAGCAGTACTTC | CASSLATGQYEQYF
once | - | TRBJ1-5 | TRBV2 | TGTGCCAGCAGTGTAGACCGGGTCACAAATCAGCCCCAGCATTTT | CASSVDRVTNQPQHF